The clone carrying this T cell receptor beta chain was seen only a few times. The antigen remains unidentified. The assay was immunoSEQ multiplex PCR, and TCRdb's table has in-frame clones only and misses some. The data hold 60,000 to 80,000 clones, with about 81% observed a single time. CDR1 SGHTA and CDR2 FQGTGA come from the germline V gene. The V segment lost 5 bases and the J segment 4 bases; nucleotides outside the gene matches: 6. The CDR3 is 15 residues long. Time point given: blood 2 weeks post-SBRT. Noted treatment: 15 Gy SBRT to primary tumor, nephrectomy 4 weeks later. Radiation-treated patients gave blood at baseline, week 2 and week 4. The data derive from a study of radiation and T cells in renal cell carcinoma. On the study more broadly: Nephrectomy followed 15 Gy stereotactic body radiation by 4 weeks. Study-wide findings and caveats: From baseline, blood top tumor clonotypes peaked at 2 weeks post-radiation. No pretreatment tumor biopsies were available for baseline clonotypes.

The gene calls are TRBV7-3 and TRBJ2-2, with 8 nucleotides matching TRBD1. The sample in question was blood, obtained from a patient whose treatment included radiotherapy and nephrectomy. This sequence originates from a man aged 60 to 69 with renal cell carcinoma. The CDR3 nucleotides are TGTGCCAGCAGCCAAACAGGGGGAAGCACCGGGGAGCTGTTTTTT. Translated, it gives CASSQTGGSTGELFF.